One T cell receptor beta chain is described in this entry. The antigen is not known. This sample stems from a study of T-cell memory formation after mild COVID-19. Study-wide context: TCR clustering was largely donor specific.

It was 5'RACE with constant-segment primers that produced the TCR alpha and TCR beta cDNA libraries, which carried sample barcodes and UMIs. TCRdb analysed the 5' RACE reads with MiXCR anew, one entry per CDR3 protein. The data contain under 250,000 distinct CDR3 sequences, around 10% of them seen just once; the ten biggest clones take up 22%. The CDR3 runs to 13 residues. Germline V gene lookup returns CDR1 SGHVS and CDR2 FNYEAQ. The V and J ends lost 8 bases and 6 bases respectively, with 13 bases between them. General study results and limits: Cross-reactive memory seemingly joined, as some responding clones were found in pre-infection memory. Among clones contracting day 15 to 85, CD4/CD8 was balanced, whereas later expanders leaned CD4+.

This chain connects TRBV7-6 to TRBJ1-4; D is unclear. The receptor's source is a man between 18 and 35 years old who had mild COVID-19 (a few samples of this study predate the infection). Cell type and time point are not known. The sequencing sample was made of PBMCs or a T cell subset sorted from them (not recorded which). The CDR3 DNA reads TGTGCCAGCGGTCGAGGCTCTGATGAAAAACTGTTTTTT. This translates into CASGRGSDEKLFF.